The source of this T cell receptor (beta chain) is a study of T-cell reconstitution after alpha-beta-depleted transplantation in children (dated by TCRdb to the mid-2010s). A note on the overall study: The study quantitatively tracked T-cell immune reconstitution after TCRalphabeta/CD19-depleted allogeneic hematopoietic cell transplantation in children using TCR repertoire profiling.

Trimming takes 4 bases from V and 0 bases from J, and the germline ends sit 22 bases apart. The germline V gene gives CDR1 as SGHAT and CDR2 as FQNNGV. The CDR3 covers 18 residues, taking in both the cysteine and the phenylalanine. Kept here is only the CDR3 DNA, which spans 54 bases and is read in frame from base 1. Library method: PCR. The sequencing machine was an Illumina HiSeq 2500. Molecular barcoding was employed in the preparation of TCR libraries, with unique molecular identifiers being used to normalize TCRbeta repertoire quantification. The public reads were quality trimmed at Q25 with fastp and then assembled into clones with MiXCR by TCRdb, keeping productive beta chains. Rows are combined by CDR3 protein, so each entry shows the most common genes and DNA. This sample has nearly 250,000 distinct CDR3 sequences in its table, and approximately 8% of those were observed once. Clones ranked in the top ten supply 5% to 8% of the sample.

This clonotype was counted many times. Its antigen remains unidentified. Base qualities are not recorded, but no much larger clone differs from it by a single base. Broader findings and caveats from the paper: Over subsequent months, a decline in hyperexpanded clone frequencies was noted, and after one year, T-cell counts and TCRbeta diversity were mostly ascribed to newly produced T cells. In some patients, the high TCRbeta diversity seen at day 60 was put down to recipient T cells and intrathymic progenitors that had survived conditioning. About two months after transplant, the apparently early recovery of alphabetaT-cell counts reportedly depended on just several hundred clones that had expanded rapidly and came from non-depleted graft cells.

The treatment or condition label here, explained by the study, means: allogeneic hematopoietic cell transplantation with graft depleted of TCRalphabeta T cells and CD19 B cells. TCRalphabeta/CD19-depleted allogeneic hematopoietic cell grafts were given to the transplant recipients, all of whom were children. The rearranged segments are TRBV11-2 and TRBJ2-7, with the D segment identity uncertain. The receptor was derived from a male patient aged 5 to 17 who had a stem cell transplant for acute lymphoblastic leukemia, so the T cells may come from the graft donor. The sequencing here drew on PBMCs, mostly from graft donor cells, taken 180 days after TCRalphabeta/CD19-depleted stem cell transplant. The CDR3 protein sequence reads: CASSSKPRPVQGSYEQYF. The nucleotides are TGTGCCAGCAGCTCAAAACCAAGGCCTGTTCAAGGCTCCTACGAGCAGTACTTC.